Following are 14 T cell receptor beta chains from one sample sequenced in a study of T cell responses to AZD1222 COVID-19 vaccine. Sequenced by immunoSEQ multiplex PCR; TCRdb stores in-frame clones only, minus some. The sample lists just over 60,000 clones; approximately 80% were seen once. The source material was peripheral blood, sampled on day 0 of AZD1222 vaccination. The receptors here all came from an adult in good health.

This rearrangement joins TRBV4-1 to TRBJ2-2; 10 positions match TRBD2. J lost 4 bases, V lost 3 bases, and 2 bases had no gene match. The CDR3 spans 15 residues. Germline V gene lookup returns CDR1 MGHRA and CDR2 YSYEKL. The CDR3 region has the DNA TGCGCCAGCAGCCATACTAGCGGGGTCACCGGGGAGCTGTTTTTT. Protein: CASSHTSGVTGELFF.

The CDR3 spells CASSLGQGNNQPQHF. The CDR3 DNA follows: TGTGCCAGCAGCCTCGGACAGGGGAACAATCAGCCCCAGCATTTT. The V and J genes are TRBV7-2 and TRBJ1-5; 9 nucleotides align to TRBD1. The CDR3 totals 15 residues. V shed 5 bases, J shed 3 bases, and the junction held 5 bases outside the gene matches. Germline-derived CDR1 and CDR2 are SGHTA and FQGNSA. The full variable domain, rest sourced from reference TRBV7-2 and TRBJ1-5, is GAGVSQSPSNKVTEKGKDVELRCDPISGHTALYWYRQSLGQGLEFLIYFQGNSAPDKSGLPSDRFSAERTGGSVSTLTIQRTQQEDSAVYLCASSLGQGNNQPQHFGDGTRLSIL.

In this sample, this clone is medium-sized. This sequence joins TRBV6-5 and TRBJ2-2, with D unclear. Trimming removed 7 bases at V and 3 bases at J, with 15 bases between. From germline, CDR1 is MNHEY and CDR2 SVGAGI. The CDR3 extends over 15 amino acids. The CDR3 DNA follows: TGTGCCAGCACCGACCAAGACGATGACACCGGGGAGCTGTTTTTT. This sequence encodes CASTDQDDDTGELFF.

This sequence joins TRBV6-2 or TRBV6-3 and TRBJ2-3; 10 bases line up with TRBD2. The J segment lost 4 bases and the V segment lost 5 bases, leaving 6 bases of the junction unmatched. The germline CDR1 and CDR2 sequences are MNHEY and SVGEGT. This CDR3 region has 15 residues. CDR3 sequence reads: CASSSGGAVADTQYF. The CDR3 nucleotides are TGTGCCAGCAGTAGCGGGGGGGCCGTGGCAGATACGCAGTATTTT.

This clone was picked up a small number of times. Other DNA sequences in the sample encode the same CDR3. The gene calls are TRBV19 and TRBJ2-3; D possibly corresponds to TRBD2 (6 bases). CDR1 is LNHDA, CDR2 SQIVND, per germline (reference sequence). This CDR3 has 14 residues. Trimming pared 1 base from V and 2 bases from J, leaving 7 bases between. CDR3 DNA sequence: TGTGCCAGTAGTATAGGGGGGGACACAGATACGCAGTATTTT. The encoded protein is CASSIGGDTDTQYF.

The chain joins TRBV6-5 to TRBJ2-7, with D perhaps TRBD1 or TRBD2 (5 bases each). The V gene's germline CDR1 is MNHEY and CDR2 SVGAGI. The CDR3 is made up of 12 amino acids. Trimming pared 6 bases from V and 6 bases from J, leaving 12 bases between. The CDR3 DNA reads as TGTGCCAGCAGCTACGGGGCCTCCGAGCAGTACTTC. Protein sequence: CASSYGASEQYF.

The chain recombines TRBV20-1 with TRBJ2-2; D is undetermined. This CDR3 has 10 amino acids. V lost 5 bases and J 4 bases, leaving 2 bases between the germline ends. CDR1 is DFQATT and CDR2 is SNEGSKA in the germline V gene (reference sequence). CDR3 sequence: CSAGTGELFF. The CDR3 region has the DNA TGCAGTGCTGGCACCGGGGAGCTGTTTTTT.

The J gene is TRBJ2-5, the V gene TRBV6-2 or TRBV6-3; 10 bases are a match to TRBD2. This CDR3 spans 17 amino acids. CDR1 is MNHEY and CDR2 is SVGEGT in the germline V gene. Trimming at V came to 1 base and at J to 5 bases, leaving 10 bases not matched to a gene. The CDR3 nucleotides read TGTGCCAGCAGTTACTATTTCCCAGCGGGGGGGTCCGAGACCCAGTACTTC. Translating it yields CASSYYFPAGGSETQYF.

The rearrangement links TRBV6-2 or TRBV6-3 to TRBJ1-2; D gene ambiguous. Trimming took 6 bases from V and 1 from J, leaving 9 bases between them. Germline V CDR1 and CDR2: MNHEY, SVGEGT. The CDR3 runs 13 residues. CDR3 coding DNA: TGTGCCAGCAGCCCGGGGTTTAACTATGGCTACACCTTC. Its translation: CASSPGFNYGYTF.

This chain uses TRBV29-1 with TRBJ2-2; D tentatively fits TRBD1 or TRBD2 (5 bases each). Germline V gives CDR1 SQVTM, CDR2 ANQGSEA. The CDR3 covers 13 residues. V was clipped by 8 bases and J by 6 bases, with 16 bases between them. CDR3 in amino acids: CSYEGLSAGELFF. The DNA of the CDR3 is TGCAGCTATGAGGGGCTCTCCGCCGGGGAGCTGTTTTTT.

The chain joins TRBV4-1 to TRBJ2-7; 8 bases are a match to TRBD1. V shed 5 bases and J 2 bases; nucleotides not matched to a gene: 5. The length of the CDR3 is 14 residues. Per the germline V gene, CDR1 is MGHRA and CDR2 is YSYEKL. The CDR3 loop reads CASSLRDRTYEQYF. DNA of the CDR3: TGCGCCAGCAGCTTGCGGGACAGGACCTACGAGCAGTACTTC.

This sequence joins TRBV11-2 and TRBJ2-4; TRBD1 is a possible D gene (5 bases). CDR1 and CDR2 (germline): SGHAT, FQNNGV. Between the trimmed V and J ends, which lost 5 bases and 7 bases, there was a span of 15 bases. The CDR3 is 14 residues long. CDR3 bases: TGTGCCAGCAGCCCCCTCAGACAGTGGAACATTCAGTACTTC. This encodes CASSPLRQWNIQYF. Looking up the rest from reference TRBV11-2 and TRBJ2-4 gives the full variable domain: EAGVAQSPRYKIIEKRQSVAFWCNPISGHATLYWYQQILGQGPKLLIQFQNNGVVDDSQLPKDRFSAERLKGVDSTLKIQPAKLEDSAVYLCASSPLRQWNIQYFGAGTRLSVL.

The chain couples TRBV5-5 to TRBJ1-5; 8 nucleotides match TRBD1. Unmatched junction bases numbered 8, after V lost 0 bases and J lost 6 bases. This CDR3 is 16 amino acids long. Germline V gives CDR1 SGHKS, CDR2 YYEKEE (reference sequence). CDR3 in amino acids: CASSLDRGGNGQPQHF. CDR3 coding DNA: TGTGCCAGCAGCTTGGACAGGGGGGGCAACGGTCAGCCCCAGCATTTT.

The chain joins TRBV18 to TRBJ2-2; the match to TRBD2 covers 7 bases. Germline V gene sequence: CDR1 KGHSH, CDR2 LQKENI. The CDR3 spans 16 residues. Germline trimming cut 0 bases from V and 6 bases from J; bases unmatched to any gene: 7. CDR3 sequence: CASSPPAGLKPGELFF. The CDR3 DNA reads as TGTGCCAGCTCACCACCAGCGGGGCTAAAGCCCGGGGAGCTGTTTTTT.